A selection of T cell receptor beta chains follows, all from one sample in a study of CD8 T cells in ankylosing spondylitis. One entry per CDR3 protein, called by TCRdb with MiXCR from the 5' RACE reads. The sample lists 150,000 to 200,000 distinct CDR3 sequences, approximately 10% occurring once. The source material was blood, either unsorted or a sorted T cell fraction (not recorded which). The receptors here all came from a male donor with ankylosing spondylitis or in good health (not recorded which). Both conserved end residues are part of each CDR3. Fields, in order: D gene, V gene, clone size, J gene, CDR3 DNA, CDR3 protein. The D gene is left open where the match is weak. Size values are once, few and many counts, or a class for expanded clones, and some rows have none.

-	TRBV9	many	TRBJ2-2	TGTGCCAGCAGCGCACGACAGGCGGCGAACACCGGGGAGCTGTTTTTT	CASSARQAANTGELFF
-	TRBV7-9	few	TRBJ1-2	TGTGCCAGCAGCTTAAACAGCTTCTATGGCTACACCTTC	CASSLNSFYGYTF
-	TRBV21-1	few	TRBJ2-7	TGTGCCAGCAGCAAAGCGCGGACACCTTTCTCCTACGAGCAGTACTTC	CASSKARTPFSYEQYF
-	TRBV14	many	TRBJ2-3	TGTGCCAGCAGCCCACTAGGCGGGGAGTACACAGATACGCAGTATTTT	CASSPLGGEYTDTQYF
TRBD1	TRBV6-1	-	TRBJ1-4	TGTGCCAGCACGAATCCGGACAGGTATCATGAAAAACTGTTTTTT	CASTNPDRYHEKLFF
TRBD2	TRBV10-3	many	TRBJ2-1	TGTGCCATCAGTAGCGGGACGGGGGGTGAGCAGTTCTTC	CAISSGTGGEQFF
-	TRBV7-7	many	TRBJ2-2	TGTGCCAGCAGCTTAAGTCCTGCCACCACCGGGGAGCTGTTTTTT	CASSLSPATTGELFF
-	TRBV12-3/TRBV12-4	many	TRBJ1-3	TGTGCCAGCAGCTCCGGGACACTAAGAAACACCATATATTTT	CASSSGTLRNTIYF
-	TRBV29-1	many	TRBJ2-2	TGCAGCGTTGAGACCCAAAGATACACCGGGGAGCTGTTTTTT	CSVETQRYTGELFF
TRBD1	TRBV5-1	many	TRBJ2-7	TGCGCCAGCAGCTTGGGAGGACAGGCGACTACCTACGAGCAGTACTTC	CASSLGGQATTYEQYF
-	TRBV28	many	TRBJ1-1	TGTGCCAGCAGCTCTAACACCAGAGAAGCTTTCTTT	CASSSNTREAFF
-	TRBV12-5	few	TRBJ1-1	TGTGCTAGTGGTTTGTGGCCGCCGAACACTGAAGCTTTCTTT	CASGLWPPNTEAFF
-	TRBV5-1	many	TRBJ2-1	TGCGCCAGCAGCTTGGAGGTGATAATGGACAATGAGCAGTTCTTC	CASSLEVIMDNEQFF
TRBD1	TRBV6-1	few	TRBJ1-4	TGTGCCAGCAGCCCCGACAGGGGTGAAAAACTGTTTTTT	CASSPDRGEKLFF
-	TRBV12-3/TRBV12-4	many	TRBJ2-7	TGTGCCAGCAGTCTTCCCGGGACGCCACCCTACGAGCAGTACTTC	CASSLPGTPPYEQYF
-	TRBV7-9	-	TRBJ1-1	TGTGCCAGCAGCCTCCCCCAAGGGGGATTGAACACTGAAGCTTTCTTT	CASSLPQGGLNTEAFF
-	TRBV5-1	-	TRBJ1-1	TGCGCCAGCAGCGATGGGGGGACGATGAACACTGAAGCTTTCTTT	CASSDGGTMNTEAFF
TRBD1	TRBV5-1	many	TRBJ1-1	TGCGCCAGCAGCAAAGGACAGGTTGCTACGGACACTGAAGCTTTCTTT	CASSKGQVATDTEAFF
TRBD1	TRBV6-2/TRBV6-3	many	TRBJ1-1	TGTGCCAGCAATCGAAAACCCACGAGGACAGGGGAGGAAATGGACACTGAAGCTTTCTTT	CASNRKPTRTGEEMDTEAFF
-	TRBV7-2	-	TRBJ2-1	TGTGCCAGCAGCTTAGTATCTGAGCAGTTCTTC	CASSLVSEQFF
-	TRBV10-3	-	TRBJ2-6	TGTGCCACCTACAGCTCTGGGGCCAACGTCCTGACTTTC	CATYSSGANVLTF
-	TRBV2	many	TRBJ2-3	TGTGCCAGCAGACTAACAGATACGCAGTATTTT	CASRLTDTQYF
TRBD2	TRBV20-1	many	TRBJ2-3	TGCAGTGCTCCGGGACTACCCGGAGATACGCAGTATTTT	CSAPGLPGDTQYF
-	TRBV3-1	many	TRBJ2-5	TGTGCCAGCAGCCAAGAACGGACCCAAGAGACCCAGTACTTC	CASSQERTQETQYF
-	TRBV4-1	-	TRBJ2-2	TGCGCCAGCAGCCAAGATCCCGGAGCAAACGGGGAGCTGTTTTTT	CASSQDPGANGELFF
TRBD1	TRBV27	many	TRBJ2-7	TGTGCCAGCAGAACCGACAGGGTAGGGGAGCAGTACTTC	CASRTDRVGEQYF
TRBD2	TRBV12-3/TRBV12-4	many	TRBJ2-2	TGTGCCAGCAGTTTAGGGGTACTAGCGGAGAGCCTGAACACCGGGGAGCTGTTTTTT	CASSLGVLAESLNTGELFF
-	TRBV6-1	many	TRBJ1-5	TGTGCCAGCAGTGAATTGAGCAGGGCTCAGCCCCAGCATTTT	CASSELSRAQPQHF
-	TRBV5-1	many	TRBJ2-1	TGCGCCAGCAGCTTGGAGGAGGGGACCTCCTACAATGAGCAGTTCTTC	CASSLEEGTSYNEQFF
TRBD2	TRBV5-1	many	TRBJ2-7	TGCGCCAGCAGCTGGACTAGCGGGGACTACGAGCAGTACTTC	CASSWTSGDYEQYF
-	TRBV9	many	TRBJ2-1	TGTGCCAGCAGCGTAGCTCTTTCGGGGGCGGCCTACAATGAGCAGTTCTTC	CASSVALSGAAYNEQFF
TRBD1	TRBV5-1	many	TRBJ2-3	TGCGCCAGCAGCTCGGACAGGGGAAAGGATACGCAGTATTTT	CASSSDRGKDTQYF
-	TRBV20-1	many	TRBJ1-3	TGCAGTGCTAGAGAGGCCTCCATATCCTCTGGAAACACCATATATTTT	CSAREASISSGNTIYF
-	TRBV25-1	many	TRBJ2-2	TGTGCCAGCAGGCTTGGGACGGCCGGGGAGCTGTTTTTT	CASRLGTAGELFF
-	TRBV5-6	-	TRBJ2-7	TGTGCCAGCAGCTTCTACAGACAGCTCTACGAGCAGTACTTC	CASSFYRQLYEQYF
TRBD1	TRBV18	many	TRBJ2-1	TGTGCCAGCTCACCACCCGGGACAGGGGGCTACAATGAGCAGTTCTTC	CASSPPGTGGYNEQFF
TRBD1	TRBV20-1	few	TRBJ2-2	TGCAGTGCTCAACCCGGGACAGGGGCAACCGGGGAGCTGTTTTTT	CSAQPGTGATGELFF
TRBD2	TRBV30	-	TRBJ2-3	TGTGCCTGGAGACTAGCGGCCACAGATACGCAGTATTTT	CAWRLAATDTQYF
-	TRBV10-3	many	TRBJ2-7	TGTGCCATCAGTCAAGACCGTGAGCAGTACTTC	CAISQDREQYF
-	TRBV12-3/TRBV12-4	many	TRBJ2-7	TGTGCCAGCAGTTTTCAGGACCCCCGGGGCGAGCAGTACTTC	CASSFQDPRGEQYF
-	TRBV18	-	TRBJ1-1	TGTGCCAGCTCACCACCGGTAGCAACCAACACTGAAGCTTTCTTT	CASSPPVATNTEAFF
-	TRBV5-1	many	TRBJ2-5	TGCGCCAGCAGCTTCTTCGAGGGGCCCGGAGAGACCCAGTACTTC	CASSFFEGPGETQYF
-	TRBV12-3/TRBV12-4	many	TRBJ1-2	TGTGCCAGCAGTTTAGGGACAACCTATGGCTACACCTTC	CASSLGTTYGYTF
-	TRBV4-3	many	TRBJ2-7	TGCGCCAGCAGCCAAGATTCGGACAGACCCTACGAGCAGTACTTC	CASSQDSDRPYEQYF
TRBD1	TRBV10-3	many	TRBJ2-3	TGTGCCATCAGTGGGACAGGGGGCGAGGATACGCAGTATTTT	CAISGTGGEDTQYF
-	TRBV4-2	many	TRBJ1-1	TGTGCCAGCAGCCGCCGGGGGTCTAACACTGAAGCTTTCTTT	CASSRRGSNTEAFF
-	TRBV12-3/TRBV12-4	few	TRBJ1-5	TGTGCCAGCAGCACGACAGAGAACAATCAGCCCCAGCATTTT	CASSTTENNQPQHF
TRBD2	TRBV6-5	few	TRBJ2-2	TGTGCCAGCAGTTACTTAGCGGGGGATAACACCGGGGAGCTGTTTTTT	CASSYLAGDNTGELFF
-	TRBV6-4	-	TRBJ2-7	TGTGCCAGCAGAAGGCCCCCCGCGTTCAGCGAGCAGTACTTC	CASRRPPAFSEQYF
-	TRBV5-1	-	TRBJ2-5	TGCGCCAGCCACGAGTTGGTGGAAGAGACCCAGTACTTC	CASHELVEETQYF
-	TRBV7-9	-	TRBJ1-1	TGTGCCAGCAGCTTATGGACTCGTGGAGCTTTCTTT	CASSLWTRGAFF
TRBD1	TRBV29-1	many	TRBJ1-1	TGCAGCGTCGAGTCCGACAGGGAGGGCACTGAAGCTTTCTTT	CSVESDREGTEAFF